This T cell receptor (beta chain) was recorded in a study of glioma-infiltrating T cells. Ten or more counts support this clonotype. No antigen is known for it. V lost 4 bases and J 6 bases, leaving 5 bases between the germline ends. CDR3 length equals 10 residues. Germline-derived CDR1 and CDR2 are DFQATT and SNEGSKA (reference sequence). General study results and limits: Non-neoplastic patients had below-expected tissue-blood divergence, while all gliomas exceeded expectation.

The iRepertoire nested amplicon-rescue multiplex PCR amplified TCR alpha and beta CDR3s from RNA. TCRdb re-derived calls from the multiplex PCR reads in MiXCR, one entry per CDR3 protein. This table has about 180,000 distinct CDR3 sequences, roughly 45% appearing once. The sample comprised glioma tissue, nonneoplastic brain tissue, or PBMCs (not recorded which). The source is a human donor with low-grade glioma or glioblastoma, undergoing nonglioma brain surgery, or in good health (not recorded which). This chain connects TRBV20-1 to TRBJ2-3, with no clear D. The DNA of the CDR3 is TGCAGTGCTACCAGGGATACGCAGTATTTT. It codes for CSATRDTQYF.